The clone carrying this TCR beta chain is a singleton in its sample. The antigen is undetermined. The CDR3 is 15 residues long. Trimming cost V 0 bases and J 5 bases, with 15 bases left between them. Germline V gives CDR1 GTSNPN, CDR2 SVGIG (reference sequence). Assay: immunoSEQ multiplex PCR; the TCRdb copy retains only in-frame clones and omits some. The table lists about 63,000 clones, roughly 85% of them singletons. The source of the sample is a study of OX40 agonist ivuxolimab in advanced cancers. General study findings and limits: Undetermined was the antigen specificity of the expanded peripheral T cells.

The sequence was collected from an adult with an advanced solid tumor such as melanoma, head and neck, liver or kidney cancer. The starting material was CD4+ or CD8+ T cells sorted from blood, obtained in a trial of the OX40 agonist ivuxolimab. V and J are TRBV30 and TRBJ2-3, with TRBD1 as a possible D gene (6 bases). CDR3 bases: TGTGCCTGGAGTGTCGGGACACCTGGGCTAGATACGCAGTATTTT. This encodes CAWSVGTPGLDTQYF.